A single sample gave rise to the 22 T cell receptor beta chains below, sequenced in a study of blood T cells in healthy people across ages. A second about 6 to 11 cycle PCR used barcoded and J-beta primers. TCRdb recomputed calls from the 5' RACE reads with MiXCR, one row per CDR3 protein. The sample records some 760,000 distinct CDR3 sequences, 20% to 30% being singletons. This sample was shared with a second study, whose subject was T cells of mothers and their children.

The sequencing sample was made of blood. The source of these receptors is a boy between 10 and 17 years old in good health.

The rearrangement links TRBV6-2 or TRBV6-3 to TRBJ2-5; no firm D call. The J call could be wrong; TRBJ2-7 is a better fit for the DNA end. The length of the CDR3 is 11 residues. Germline V CDR1 and CDR2: MNHEY, SVGEGT. The CDR3 DNA is TGTGCCAGCGGCCTGGGTGGCGAGCAGTACTTC. Protein: CASGLGGEQYF.

The chain employs TRBV29-1 and TRBJ2-6, with D uncertain. This CDR3 is 15 amino acids long. Between the trimmed V and J ends, which lost 4 bases and 0 bases, there was a span of 10 bases. From germline, CDR1 is SQVTM and CDR2 ANQGSEA. CDR3 region: CSVADRFSGANVLTF. The DNA of the CDR3 is TGCAGCGTTGCCGATAGGTTCTCTGGGGCCAACGTCCTGACTTTC.

The V call is TRBV9, the J call TRBJ1-2; D remains ambiguous. The germline CDR1 and CDR2 sequences are SGDLS and YYNGEE. This CDR3 is 14 amino acids long. V lost 0 bases to trimming and J lost 4 bases, with 10 bases between them. CDR3 in DNA: TGTGCCAGCAGCGTAGGGAAGGGCGGCTATGGCTACACCTTC. Translation gives CASSVGKGGYGYTF. Variable domain in full (rest from reference TRBV9 and TRBJ1-2): DSGVTQTPKHLITATGQRVTLRCSPRSGDLSVYWYQQSLDQGLQFLIQYYNGEERAKGNILERFSAQQFPDLHSELNLSSLELGDSALYFCASSVGKGGYGYTFGSGTRLTVV.

This clonotype was counted between two and nine times. The V call is TRBV29-1, the J call TRBJ2-1; 9 nucleotides line up with TRBD2. After removal of 8 bases from V and 5 bases from J, the junction contained 13 bases not matched to a gene. The CDR3 has 15 residues. Germline assignment: CDR1 SQVTM and CDR2 ANQGSEA. The CDR3 sequence is CSPTELAGSNNEQFF. CDR3 DNA: TGCAGCCCTACCGAACTAGCGGGCAGTAACAATGAGCAGTTCTTC.

The J gene is TRBJ2-5, the V gene TRBV6-1; 7 positions agree with TRBD2. Germline CDR1 reads MNHNS; CDR2 reads SASEGT. This CDR3 region has 14 residues. J was trimmed by 4 bases and V by 6 bases; bases with no gene match: 8. CDR3 nucleotide sequence: TGTGCCAGCAGATGGGGGGGAGTAGGAGAGACCCAGTACTTC. Its translation: CASRWGGVGETQYF.

This clonotype was detected a few times. The chain couples TRBV10-3 to TRBJ2-7, with a weak D call TRBD2 (5 bases). The CDR3 is made up of 13 amino acids. The germline V gene encodes CDR1 ENHRY and CDR2 SYGVKD. V was clipped by 3 bases and J by 6 bases, with 12 bases between them. CDR3 protein: CAISEVNGGEQYF. CDR3 nucleotides: TGTGCCATCAGTGAAGTAAACGGAGGCGAGCAGTACTTC.

The chain links TRBV28 to TRBJ2-5, with TRBD1 matching over 7 bases. The J call may be incorrect, as the DNA end agrees better with TRBJ2-7. This CDR3 spans 15 amino acids. Per the germline V gene, CDR1 is MDHEN and CDR2 is SYDVKM. The CDR3 bases are TGTGCCAGCAGAAGTTTCAGGACAGGCGCCTACGAGCAGTACTTC. Protein: CASRSFRTGAYEQYF.

This chain uses TRBV20-1 with TRBJ1-5; 7 nucleotides match TRBD1. Trimming at V came to 1 base and at J to 6 bases, leaving 9 bases not matched to a gene. The germline CDR1 and CDR2 sequences are DFQATT and SNEGSKA (reference sequence). The CDR3 sequence is 15 residues long. In DNA form, the CDR3 reads TGCAGTGCTAGAGCCCCCGACGACAGGGCTCAGCCCCAGCATTTT. It yields the protein CSARAPDDRAQPQHF.

The chain carries TRBV11-2 and TRBJ2-3; TRBD2 aligns across 10 bases. The CDR3 is 18 residues long. Germline-derived CDR1 and CDR2 are SGHAT and FQNNGV. V was pared by 0 bases and J by 2 bases, with 8 bases of the junction left unmatched. DNA of the CDR3: TGTGCCAGCAGCTTAGATCCCCTAGCGGGGGCCCTCACAGATACGCAGTATTTT. It specifies CASSLDPLAGALTDTQYF. Drawing the rest from reference TRBV11-2 and TRBJ2-3, the complete variable domain is EAGVAQSPRYKIIEKRQSVAFWCNPISGHATLYWYQQILGQGPKLLIQFQNNGVVDDSQLPKDRFSAERLKGVDSTLKIQPAKLEDSAVYLCASSLDPLAGALTDTQYFGPGTRLTVL.

This clonotype has more than one count but fewer than ten. J is TRBJ2-7 and V is TRBV7-9; no definite D call. The V end lost 5 bases, the J end lost 4 bases, and 9 bases lay between the germline ends. Germline-derived CDR1 and CDR2 are SEHNR and FQNEAQ (reference sequence). The CDR3 is made up of 12 amino acids. The CDR3: CASSAIQYEQYF. CDR3 sequence (DNA): TGTGCCAGCAGCGCTATCCAATACGAGCAGTACTTC.

This clonotype was seen only a few times. The chain combines TRBV10-2 with TRBJ1-1, with D possibly being TRBD1 (5 bases). This CDR3 is 13 amino acids long. V shed 6 bases and J shed 1 base, with 9 bases lying between them. The germline gives CDR1 WSHSY, CDR2 SAAADI. The DNA of the CDR3 is TGCGCCAGCAGGGACACAGGGAACACTGAAGCTTTCTTT. This codes for CASRDTGNTEAFF.

In its sample, this clonotype was seen a few times. The V call is TRBV19, the J call TRBJ1-5; TRBD1 might be the D (5 bases). Germline V lookup: CDR1 LNHDA, CDR2 SQIVND (reference sequence). V shed 8 bases and J shed 7 bases, with 15 bases lying between them. The CDR3 has 13 amino acids. CDR3 protein: CASGYSGDQPQHF. Here the CDR3 DNA reads TGTGCCAGTGGCTATAGTGGGGACCAGCCCCAGCATTTT.

This clonotype was seen a handful of times. The chain has TRBV29-1 and TRBJ1-1, with TRBD1 matching over 7 bases. Trimming cost V 6 bases and J 10 bases; bases outside gene matches: 5. Germline loops: CDR1 SQVTM, CDR2 ANQGSEA. The CDR3 contains 10 residues. CDR3: CSVATGAAFF. The CDR3 DNA sequence: TGCAGCGTCGCAACAGGGGCAGCTTTCTTT. The whole variable domain, filled in from reference TRBV29-1 and TRBJ1-1, reads SAVISQKPSRDICQRGTSLTIQCQVDSQVTMMFWYRQQPGQSLTLIATANQGSEATYESGFVIDKFPISRPNLTFSTLTVSNMSPEDSSIYLCSVATGAAFFGQGTRLTVV.

CDR3 nucleotides: TGCGCCAGCAGTCAAGTTGGGGCAGGGGGCTTAGCCAAAAACATTCAGTACTTC. Translated, it gives CASSQVGAGGLAKNIQYF. The chain is built from TRBV23-1 and TRBJ2-4, with 8 bases aligning to TRBD1. TRBV23-1 is designated an ORF whose function remains uncertain. This CDR3 is built from 18 residues. The J segment lost 0 bases and the V segment lost 2 bases, leaving 9 bases of the junction unmatched.

This clonotype was counted a few times. The rearrangement uses TRBV4-3 and TRBJ1-3; no reliable D call. CDR1 is LGHNA and CDR2 is YSLEER in the germline V gene. Trimming removed 1 base at V and 4 bases at J, with 8 bases between. The CDR3 spans 14 residues. The CDR3 region is CASSQAGGGNTIYF. The DNA of the CDR3 is TGCGCCAGCAGCCAAGCCGGCGGAGGAAACACCATATATTTT.

This clonotype was seen a handful of times. The gene calls are TRBV12-3 or TRBV12-4 and TRBJ1-2; 7 bases agree with TRBD1. The CDR3 covers 15 residues. V lost 4 bases to trimming and J lost 6 bases; unmatched junction nucleotides: 11. CDR3 loop: CASSSRDSLTHGYTF. For the CDR3, the DNA is TGTGCCAGCAGTTCCCGGGACAGCCTGACCCATGGCTACACCTTC.

The table lists this clonotype with a few counts. The chain links TRBV15 to TRBJ1-4, with TRBD1 matching 7 bases. Trimming took 4 bases from V and 3 from J; bases not matched to a gene: 5. There are 15 residues in the CDR3. Per the germline V gene, CDR1 is LNHNV and CDR2 is YYDKDF (reference sequence). CDR3 nucleotide sequence: TGTGCCACCAGCATTAGGGGGCAGGCTAATGAAAAACTGTTTTTT. Protein sequence: CATSIRGQANEKLFF. Supplemented by reference TRBV15 and TRBJ1-4, the full variable domain reads DAMVIQNPRYQVTQFGKPVTLSCSQTLNHNVMYWYQQKSSQAPKLLFHYYDKDFNNEADTPDNFQSRRPNTSFCFLDIRSPGLGDTAMYLCATSIRGQANEKLFFGSGTQLSVL.

This clonotype was picked up a small number of times. The chain combines TRBV12-3 or TRBV12-4 with TRBJ1-5; D ambiguous. This CDR3 is 14 amino acids long. The germline V and J ends were trimmed by 6 bases and 2 bases, with 11 bases remaining between them. Here the CDR3 reads CASSRNGGNQPQHF. The CDR3 coding sequence is TGTGCCAGCAGCCGAAATGGGGGCAATCAGCCCCAGCATTTT.

The genes are TRBV7-2 and TRBJ2-1, with D tentatively TRBD1 or TRBD2 (6 bases each). This CDR3 has 17 amino acids. V lost 5 bases to trimming and J lost 0 bases, with 17 bases between them. Germline values: CDR1 SGHTA, CDR2 FQGNSA. The CDR3 region has the DNA TGTGCCAGCAGCCTCCTCGGGGGCGGTACCTCCTACAATGAGCAGTTCTTC. Encoded protein: CASSLLGGGTSYNEQFF. The full variable domain, rest sourced from reference TRBV7-2 and TRBJ2-1, is GAGVSQSPSNKVTEKGKDVELRCDPISGHTALYWYRQSLGQGLEFLIYFQGNSAPDKSGLPSDRFSAERTGGSVSTLTIQRTQQEDSAVYLCASSLLGGGTSYNEQFFGPGTRLTVL.

The V call is TRBV7-8, the J call TRBJ2-5, with 9 bases that match TRBD2. The CDR3 is 17 residues long. J lost 5 bases, V lost 1 base, and 11 bases had no gene match. Germline V gene lookup returns CDR1 SGHVS and CDR2 FQNEAQ. CDR3 sequence (DNA): TGTGCCAGCAGCTTAGAGGGGCCGGGACTAGCATTGGAGACCCAGTACTTC. This encodes CASSLEGPGLALETQYF.

This clonotype has just a few counts. V is TRBV5-5 and J is TRBJ1-6, with a weak D call TRBD1 (5 bases). Trimming took off 2 bases at V and 8 bases at J, with 8 bases between the two ends. This CDR3 spans 13 amino acids. Germline V CDR1 and CDR2: SGHKS, YYEKEE (reference sequence). CDR3 region: CASSFQTDSPLHF. CDR3 coding DNA: TGTGCCAGCAGCTTTCAGACAGATTCACCCCTCCACTTT.

This clonotype was counted between two and nine times. The chain couples TRBV7-9 to TRBJ2-5; D is unclear. From germline, CDR1 is SEHNR and CDR2 FQNEAQ (reference sequence). The CDR3 is made up of 13 amino acids. V lost 1 base to trimming and J lost 3 bases, with 6 bases between them. The CDR3 coding sequence is TGTGCCAGCAGCTTAGAACAGAAAGAGACCCAGTACTTC. As protein: CASSLEQKETQYF.